A single TCR beta chain is shown here with its context. With 60 Vbeta and 13 Jbeta primers, the PCR was carried out. Using immunoSEQ multiplex PCR, the repertoire was profiled, and TCRdb retains in-frame clones only, with some absent. The table includes more than 80,000 clones, roughly two thirds detected once. The V gene end was trimmed by 6 bases and the J gene end by 8 bases; junction bases not matched to a gene: 13. The germline V gene has CDR1 SGDLS and CDR2 YYNGEE. This CDR3 is built from 17 residues. The sample is drawn from a study of cytomegalovirus exposure and HLA in healthy donors. Sample: PBMCs. The chain has TRBV9 and TRBJ2-1; TRBD2 aligns across 14 bases. This sequence originates from a human donor in good health. The CDR3 bases are TGTGCCAGCACCAGGACTAGCGGGGGGACCATCGGGGATGAGCAGTTCTTC. It is translated as CASTRTSGGTIGDEQFF.